This T cell receptor beta chain appears in the sequencing data of a study of T cell changes during pregnancy in multiple sclerosis. Assay used: immunoSEQ multiplex PCR; TCRdb lists only in-frame clones, some missing. The sample holds tens of thousands of clones, over 75% seen once. Trimming removed 0 bases from V and 4 bases from J, with 7 bases in between. Germline assignment: CDR1 GTSNPN and CDR2 SVGIG (reference sequence). CDR3 size: 12 residues. The chain carries TRBV30 and TRBJ2-7, with D perhaps matching TRBD2 (5 bases). The clonotype was recovered from a female donor with multiple sclerosis, enrolled in a pregnancy study. The sequencing used peripheral blood, collected in the first trimester of pregnancy. This CDR3 reads CAWSVRGYEQYF. DNA for the CDR3: TGTGCCTGGAGTGTTCGAGGGTACGAGCAGTACTTC.